Each of the 5 T cell receptor beta chains below was sequenced from the same sample in a study of tumor-infiltrating lymphocytes in primary liver carcinoma. Unsorted whole blood supplied the RNA, and germline DNA was extracted too. Researchers generated TCR beta cDNA from roughly 520 ng of total RNA, relying on a constant-region primer. Nested multiplex PCR, run for three rounds with slightly modified ARM-PCR, yielded TCR beta libraries. Amplification in the first two PCR rounds was performed using TRBV1-TRBV30 forward primers and a C-beta reverse primer for 10 cycles each. TCRdb re-analysed the multiplex PCR reads in MiXCR, keeping a single row per CDR3 protein. The sample shows 330,000 or so distinct CDR3 sequences, less than 75% of them seen only once. Sequenced sample: peripheral blood. These receptors all come from a man in his forties with primary liver carcinoma and hepatitis B virus infection.

Turning to this clonotype: A read error may be the cause here, since a much bigger clone is one base away. The chain recombines TRBV5-6 with TRBJ2-5, with D possibly being TRBD2 (5 bases). This CDR3 has 13 amino acids. Germline values: CDR1 SGHDT, CDR2 YYEEEE. Trimming shortened V by 2 bases and J by 13 bases, and 18 bases separated the two germline ends. The DNA of the CDR3 is TGTGCCAGCAGCTTAGGCCGGGTGGGAGTGCCGTACTTC. Translated, it gives CASSLGRVGVPYF.

This clonotype occurred a few times. The V call is TRBV6-2 or TRBV6-3, the J call TRBJ2-7, with TRBD1 as a possible D gene (5 bases). This CDR3 region has 13 residues. The germline V gene encodes CDR1 MNHEY and CDR2 SVGEGT. Trimming pared 7 bases from V and 3 bases from J, leaving 13 bases between. CDR3 nucleotides: TGTGCCAGCACCTCAGGGAATCTCTACGAGCAGTACTTC. This gives the protein CASTSGNLYEQYF.

This clonotype was found many times. This chain joins TRBV29-1 and TRBJ1-6, with D tentatively TRBD1 (5 bases). The CDR3 has 13 amino acids. The germline gives CDR1 SQVTM, CDR2 ANQGSEA. Trimming took 5 bases from V and 14 from J, leaving 19 bases between them. CDR3: CSVSVHGDYSLHF. The CDR3 nucleotides are TGCAGCGTTTCCGTACATGGGGACTATTCCCTCCACTTT.

The rearrangement uses TRBV20-1 and TRBJ2-1; no clear D gene. CDR1 and CDR2 from the germline V gene are DFQATT and SNEGSKA (reference sequence). This CDR3 is built from 14 residues. CDR3 DNA sequence: TGCAGCGCTCCGGGCGTGGAGTCCTACAATGAGCAGTTCTTC. As protein: CSAPGVESYNEQFF.

Concerning this clonotype itself: This CDR3 fails to terminate in the conserved phenylalanine or tryptophan, so it likely reflects a read error. V gene TRBV11-1 combines with J gene TRBJ2-1, with 11 bases aligning to TRBD2. Germline V gene lookup returns CDR1 SGHAT and CDR2 FQDESV (reference sequence). The CDR3 sequence is 14 residues long. Here the CDR3 reads CASSPGLAVNDQFL. The CDR3 nucleotides are TGTGCCAGCAGCCCGGGACTAGCGGTCAATGATCAGTTCCTC.